These 30 T cell receptor beta chains came from one sample sequenced in a study of preoperative IRX-2 immunotherapy in early breast cancer. This sample's treatment: preoperative locoregional IRX-2 cytokine immunotherapy. This table comes from immunoSEQ multiplex PCR, and its TCRdb copy is limited to in-frame clones, with some not included. The sample includes approximately 11,000 clones, over 75% of them seen just once. The sequencing here drew on lymph node tissue, taken before IRX-2 immunotherapy. Receptors were obtained from a human donor with breast cancer.

The CDR3 nucleotides read TGTGCCAGCATTGAGGGGGCGGCAAACTATGGCTACACCTTC. This sequence encodes CASIEGAANYGYTF. This chain joins TRBV28 and TRBJ1-2, with 7 bases fitting TRBD1. V shed 7 bases, J shed 2 bases, and the junction held 7 bases outside the gene matches. The length of the CDR3 is 14 residues. From germline, CDR1 is MDHEN and CDR2 SYDVKM.

The chain combines TRBV11-3 with TRBJ2-2; 7 nucleotides line up with TRBD2. This CDR3 spans 14 amino acids. The germline gives CDR1 SGHNT, CDR2 YENEEA. J was trimmed by 6 bases and V by 3 bases; bases with no gene match: 4. CDR3 sequence: CASSLVTSAGELFF. CDR3 DNA sequence: TGTGCCAGCAGCTTGGTTACTAGCGCCGGGGAGCTGTTTTTT. The complete variable domain, with remaining parts taken from reference TRBV11-3 and TRBJ2-2, reads EAGVVQSPRYKIIEKKQPVAFWCNPISGHNTLYWYLQNLGQGPELLIRYENEEAVDDSQLPKDRFSAERLKGVDSTLKIQPAELGDSAVYLCASSLVTSAGELFFGEGSRLTVL.

The chain carries TRBV6-8 and TRBJ1-4; no firm D call. Per the germline V gene, CDR1 is MNHGY and CDR2 is SAAAGT. V was pared by 0 bases and J by 7 bases, with 12 bases between. The CDR3 runs 15 residues. This CDR3 is CASSYSIGRGEKLFF. CDR3 nucleotides: TGTGCCAGCAGTTACTCGATAGGGCGGGGTGAAAAACTGTTTTTT.

This chain links TRBV6-8 with TRBJ1-5; 9 bases align to TRBD1. The CDR3 length is 15 residues. Trimming removed 0 bases from V and 4 bases from J; junction bases left unmatched: 1. The V gene's germline CDR1 is MNHGY and CDR2 SAAAGT. The CDR3 coding sequence is TGTGCCAGCAGTTACTCCGGGACAGGGAATCAGCCCCAGCATTTT. It is translated as CASSYSGTGNQPQHF.

This clone appeared once. This chain uses TRBV29-1 with TRBJ2-2; D unresolved. The CDR3 consists of 12 residues. CDR1 and CDR2 (germline): SQVTM, ANQGSEA. Trimming took 2 bases from V and 5 from J, leaving 6 bases between them. The CDR3 sequence is CSVEMHTGELFF. The CDR3 DNA reads as TGCAGCGTTGAAATGCATACCGGGGAGCTGTTTTTT.

The table lists this clone with a few counts. This chain uses TRBV18 with TRBJ1-4; D unclear. V lost 2 bases and J lost 4, with 5 bases in between. Germline V gene sequence: CDR1 KGHSH, CDR2 LQKENI. This CDR3 comprises 13 residues. CDR3: CASSPGVNEKLFF. CDR3 in DNA: TGTGCCAGCTCACCAGGGGTTAATGAAAAACTGTTTTTT.

The genes are TRBV7-8 and TRBJ1-5; D gene ambiguous. Trimming pared 5 bases from V and 4 bases from J, leaving 9 bases between. The CDR3 length is 13 residues. Germline V gives CDR1 SGHVS, CDR2 FQNEAQ. The CDR3 here is CASSGYRNQPQHF. The CDR3 DNA follows: TGTGCCAGCAGCGGTTATCGGAATCAGCCCCAGCATTTT.

V is TRBV6-8 and J is TRBJ2-1; D tentatively fits TRBD1 or TRBD2 (6 bases each). This CDR3 has 14 residues. Per the germline V gene, CDR1 is MNHGY and CDR2 is SAAAGT. Trimming pared 6 bases from V and 4 bases from J, leaving 13 bases between. CDR3 sequence: CASSRGQGYNEQFF. The DNA of the CDR3 is TGTGCCAGCAGCCGGGGGCAGGGATACAATGAGCAGTTCTTC.

V usage is TRBV5-1 and J usage is TRBJ2-1; a weak D match, TRBD1 (6 bases). Per the germline V gene, CDR1 is SGHRS and CDR2 is YFSETQ. CDR3 size: 16 residues. V gave up 0 bases and J gave up 0 bases, with 10 bases separating them. The CDR3 spells CASSLAVGASYNEQFF. The CDR3 DNA follows: TGCGCCAGCAGCTTGGCCGTGGGGGCCTCCTACAATGAGCAGTTCTTC.

J is TRBJ2-7 and V is TRBV18; 8 positions agree with TRBD1. This CDR3 is 14 amino acids long. Trimming at V came to 3 bases and at J to 5 bases, leaving 6 bases not matched to a gene. Germline V gives CDR1 KGHSH, CDR2 LQKENI. The chain's CDR3 is CASSPSQGEHEQYF. CDR3 bases: TGTGCCAGCTCACCTTCACAGGGGGAGCACGAGCAGTACTTC.

V usage is TRBV29-1 and J usage is TRBJ2-5; weak D call: TRBD2 (6 bases). With 3 bases removed from V and 5 bases from J, the gap between germline ends came to 13 bases. Germline V gene sequence: CDR1 SQVTM, CDR2 ANQGSEA. The CDR3 consists of 13 residues. CDR3 DNA sequence: TGCAGCGTTGATCGGGGGAGAGGTGAGACCCAGTACTTC. This gives the protein CSVDRGRGETQYF.

This clone was found a few times. The chain recombines TRBV11-3 with TRBJ2-1; TRBD1 agrees at 7 bases. CDR3 size: 14 residues. V lost 3 bases and J lost 4; bases outside the gene matches: 3. CDR1 is SGHNT, CDR2 YENEEA, per germline. CDR3 amino acids: CASSFPGQYNEQFF. CDR3 DNA sequence: TGTGCCAGCAGCTTTCCGGGACAGTACAATGAGCAGTTCTTC.

In this sample, this clone turned up once. The chain carries TRBV12-5 and TRBJ2-1; D uncertain. Per the germline V gene, CDR1 is LGHNT and CDR2 is FRNRAP. The CDR3 spans 12 residues. DNA for the CDR3: TGTGCCAGCGATGCGTCGGTTCAGGAGCAGTTCTTC. It specifies CASDASVQEQFF.

The chain combines TRBV11-3 with TRBJ2-1; 7 bases line up with TRBD2. Trimming cost V 1 base and J 8 bases; bases outside gene matches: 11. The CDR3 runs to 16 residues. Germline V gives CDR1 SGHNT, CDR2 YENEEA. The CDR3, as DNA: TGTGCCAGCAGCTTAGGACGCGGGAGTGCCGGGTATGAGCAGTTCTTC. This translates into CASSLGRGSAGYEQFF.

The rearrangement joins TRBV18 to TRBJ1-1; D is possibly TRBD1 (5 bases). CDR3 length equals 16 residues. Germline CDR1 reads KGHSH; CDR2 reads LQKENI. Trimming took off 2 bases at V and 2 bases at J, with 15 bases between the two ends. The CDR3 here is CASSPSGAWENTEAFF. CDR3 in DNA: TGTGCCAGCTCACCATCTGGGGCTTGGGAAAACACTGAAGCTTTCTTT. The full variable domain, rest sourced from reference TRBV18 and TRBJ1-1, is NAGVMQNPRHLVRRRGQEARLRCSPMKGHSHVYWYRQLPEEGLKFMVYLQKENIIDESGMPKERFSAEFPKEGPSILRIQQVVRGDSAAYFCASSPSGAWENTEAFFGQGTRLTVV.

J is TRBJ1-3 and V is TRBV30; D gene uncertain. Trimming removed 4 bases from V and 4 bases from J, with 5 bases in between. CDR1 and CDR2 (germline): GTSNPN, SVGIG (reference sequence). The CDR3 loop spans 11 amino acids. This chain's CDR3 is CAWTRGNTIYF. CDR3 nucleotide sequence: TGTGCCTGGACTCGGGGAAACACCATATATTTT.

This clone appeared a single time. The V call is TRBV6-8, the J call TRBJ1-5; TRBD1 is a possible D gene (5 bases). CDR1 is MNHGY and CDR2 is SAAAGT in the germline V gene. The CDR3 consists of 15 residues. V was pared by 5 bases and J by 2 bases, with 13 bases between. CDR3 coding DNA: TGTGCCAGCAGTGAGGTCCTGGGGGGCAATCAGCCCCAGCATTTT. It is translated as CASSEVLGGNQPQHF.

This clone was observed a few times. The J gene is TRBJ1-3, the V gene TRBV6-8; unclear D gene. Germline V gene data show CDR1 as MNHGY and CDR2 as SAAAGT. Trimming stripped 2 bases from V and 0 bases from J, with 11 bases between. The CDR3 totals 16 residues. The chain's CDR3 is CASSYVGKSSGNTIYF. The CDR3, as DNA: TGTGCCAGCAGTTACGTGGGGAAGAGCTCTGGAAACACCATATATTTT.

A few counts support this clone. The V and J genes are TRBV11-3 and TRBJ2-5; perhaps TRBD1 as D (6 bases). Trimming left V 5 bases short and J 5 bases short, with 18 bases between. The CDR3 runs to 15 residues. CDR1 SGHNT and CDR2 YENEEA come from the germline V gene. For the CDR3, the DNA is TGTGCCAGCAGCCCACTTAACAGGGTTAGGGAGACCCAGTACTTC. The encoded protein is CASSPLNRVRETQYF.

The gene calls are TRBV7-6 and TRBJ2-1, with D possibly being TRBD1 (5 bases). The V gene lost 5 bases and the J gene lost 8 bases, with 16 bases spanning the gap. The CDR3 has 14 residues. The germline V gene has CDR1 SGHVS and CDR2 FNYEAQ. DNA for the CDR3: TGTGCCAGCAGCCCAGGGTGGGTGGTCGATGAGCAGTTCTTC. Protein sequence: CASSPGWVVDEQFF.

The chain uses TRBV29-1 and TRBJ2-1, with 9 bases that match TRBD1. The CDR3 covers 15 residues. The V gene end was trimmed by 7 bases and the J gene end by 2 bases; junction bases not matched to a gene: 9. CDR1 is SQVTM and CDR2 is ANQGSEA in the germline V gene. The DNA of the CDR3 is TGCAGCGCCAGACAGGGGGGATACCCCTACAATGAGCAGTTCTTC. It translates to CSARQGGYPYNEQFF.

The chain links TRBV10-2 to TRBJ2-3; 8 positions match TRBD1. The CDR3 totals 15 residues. The germline V gene has CDR1 WSHSY and CDR2 SAAADI. Losses at the gene ends were 2 bases for V and 3 bases for J; bases not matched to a gene: 4. The CDR3 loop reads CASSEIRGQTDTQYF. The CDR3 DNA sequence: TGCGCCAGCAGTGAGATCAGGGGGCAGACAGATACGCAGTATTTT.

This rearrangement joins TRBV6-8 to TRBJ1-2; the match to TRBD1 covers 7 bases. Germline values: CDR1 MNHGY, CDR2 SAAAGT. The J segment lost 0 bases and the V segment lost 6 bases, leaving 1 base of the junction unmatched. This CDR3 region has 13 residues. DNA of the CDR3: TGTGCCAGCAGGGACAGGACTAACTATGGCTACACCTTC. Translated, it gives CASRDRTNYGYTF.

The genes are TRBV6-8 and TRBJ1-1; tentatively, D is TRBD1 (6 bases). V was shortened by 0 bases and J by 5 bases, with 10 bases between the two germline ends. This CDR3 is 14 amino acids long. Germline V lookup: CDR1 MNHGY, CDR2 SAAAGT. DNA of the CDR3: TGTGCCAGCAGTTACTCGGGGGGGCGGACTGAAGCTTTCTTT. It encodes CASSYSGGRTEAFF.

The chain uses TRBV18 and TRBJ1-1; maybe TRBD1 (6 bases). CDR1 and CDR2 (germline): KGHSH, LQKENI. CDR3 length: 14 amino acids. Between the trimmed V and J ends, which lost 2 bases and 4 bases, there was a span of 11 bases. The CDR3 loop reads CASSPTQGLTEAFF. DNA for the CDR3: TGTGCCAGCTCACCAACACAGGGTCTCACTGAAGCTTTCTTT.

This clone was observed a single time. V gene TRBV12-2 combines with J gene TRBJ2-3; the listed D gene, TRBD1, was not tested against the DNA. TRBV12-2 is recorded as a pseudogene. This CDR3 comprises 18 residues. Written as DNA, the CDR3 is TGTGCCAGTTGGCCGGGGACAGGCGTCCATACGGGCACAGATACGCAGTATTTT. This encodes CASWPGTGVHTGTDTQYF.

This clone appeared once. The chain employs TRBV6-8 and TRBJ1-5; 11 positions agree with TRBD1. Germline lookup yields CDR1 MNHGY and CDR2 SAAAGT. With 6 bases clipped from V and 6 bases from J, the junction kept 7 bases outside the gene matches. The CDR3 covers 15 residues. CDR3 bases: TGTGCCAGCAGAAGGACAGGGGGCTCAACTCAGCCCCAGCATTTT. This encodes CASRRTGGSTQPQHF.

V is TRBV19 and J is TRBJ1-1; D is ambiguous. The germline V and J ends were trimmed by 7 bases and 0 bases, with 24 bases remaining between them. Germline CDR1 LNHDA, CDR2 SQIVND (reference sequence). The CDR3 contains 18 residues. The CDR3 region has the DNA TGTGCCAGTACTCGGGCCTTCTGGCAGGTTGAAATGAACACTGAAGCTTTCTTT. Amino acid sequence: CASTRAFWQVEMNTEAFF.

The CDR3 protein is CASSLEQGSYEAFF. The CDR3 coding sequence is TGCGCCAGCAGCTTAGAACAGGGGTCCTATGAAGCTTTCTTT. The rearrangement uses TRBV5-1 and TRBJ1-1, with TRBD1 matching over 7 bases. CDR1 is SGHRS and CDR2 is YFSETQ in the germline V gene. The CDR3 length is 14 residues. J was trimmed by 7 bases and V by 2 bases; bases with no gene match: 8.

This chain joins TRBV6-8 and TRBJ1-2; D not resolved. CDR3 length: 15 amino acids. Germline lookup yields CDR1 MNHGY and CDR2 SAAAGT. Deletions cut 7 bases from V and 0 bases from J, with 15 bases between. CDR3 loop: CASTLAFRTNYGYTF. Written as DNA, the CDR3 is TGTGCCAGCACCCTCGCCTTTCGAACTAACTATGGCTACACCTTC.